A single sample is the source of the 8 T cell receptor beta chains below, sequenced in a study of blood T cell repertoires in COVID-19. Profiling relied on immunoSEQ multiplex PCR, and the TCRdb table lists in-frame clones only, not all of them. The sample shows about 210,000 clones, about 83% of them seen only once. Specimen: peripheral blood. These receptors all stem from a man aged 45-60 years with active or convalescent COVID-19.

This sequence joins TRBV6-4 and TRBJ2-3; D remains ambiguous. CDR1 is MRHNA, CDR2 SNTAGT, per germline. CDR3 size: 13 residues. Trimming removed 5 bases at V and 1 base at J, with 7 bases between. This chain's CDR3 is CASSPRGTDTQYF. For the CDR3, the DNA is TGTGCCAGCAGTCCTCGGGGCACAGATACGCAGTATTTT.

Only a few counts were recorded for this clone. The V call is TRBV15, the J call TRBJ1-2; 9 bases are shared with TRBD1. Germline CDR1 is LNHNV and CDR2 is YYDKDF (reference sequence). V lost 3 bases and J lost 2; bases outside the gene matches: 7. The CDR3 covers 16 residues. CDR3 amino acids: CATSSPYGQGNYGYTF. DNA for the CDR3: TGTGCCACCAGCAGCCCCTATGGACAGGGGAACTATGGCTACACCTTC.

The V call is TRBV5-4, the J call TRBJ2-5; 7 nucleotides agree with TRBD2. Germline CDR1 SGHNT, CDR2 YYREEE (reference sequence). J gave up 7 bases and V 2 bases, and 8 bases lay outside the gene matches. The CDR3 has 14 residues. CDR3 protein: CASSFPGGAGTQYF. CDR3 nucleotide sequence: TGTGCCAGCAGCTTCCCGGGAGGCGCGGGGACCCAGTACTTC. The full variable domain, in which reference TRBV5-4 and TRBJ2-5 provide the parts outside the CDR3, is ETGVTQSPTHLIKTRGQQVTLRCSSQSGHNTVSWYQQALGQGPQFIFQYYREEENGRGNFPPRFSGLQFPNYSSELNVNALELDDSALYLCASSFPGGAGTQYFGPGTRLLVL.

The chain links TRBV9 to TRBJ2-1; D gene uncertain. V gave up 0 bases and J gave up 9 bases, with 13 bases separating them. Germline CDR1 reads SGDLS; CDR2 reads YYNGEE. This CDR3 region has 14 residues. DNA for the CDR3: TGTGCCAGCAGCGTAGAGGCCCGGGTGGGTGAGCAGTTCTTC. It yields the protein CASSVEARVGEQFF. Looking up the rest from reference TRBV9 and TRBJ2-1 gives the full variable domain: DSGVTQTPKHLITATGQRVTLRCSPRSGDLSVYWYQQSLDQGLQFLIQYYNGEERAKGNILERFSAQQFPDLHSELNLSSLELGDSALYFCASSVEARVGEQFFGPGTRLTVL.

This chain joins TRBV6-5 and TRBJ1-4; D may be TRBD1 (6 bases). V gave up 5 bases and J gave up 8 bases, with 15 bases separating them. The CDR3 sequence is 14 residues long. The V gene's germline CDR1 is MNHEY and CDR2 SVGAGI. The CDR3 DNA is TGTGCCAGCAGTCAGGGGTTGAGGGCAGAAAAACTGTTTTTT. It specifies CASSQGLRAEKLFF.

V and J are TRBV6-2 or TRBV6-3 and TRBJ2-3; D call uncertain. Germline V gives CDR1 MNHEY, CDR2 SVGEGT. The CDR3 length is 12 residues. Deletions cut 5 bases from V and 2 bases from J, with 5 bases between. CDR3 nucleotide sequence: TGTGCCAGCAGTCCATTCACAGATACGCAGTATTTT. Its protein is CASSPFTDTQYF.

This chain links TRBV5-1 with TRBJ2-1; 11 positions agree with TRBD1. This CDR3 has 14 residues. CDR1 is SGHRS, CDR2 YFSETQ, per germline. V lost 4 bases, J lost 5 bases, and 2 bases stayed unmatched. The CDR3 nucleotides read TGCGCCAGCAGCCGGGACAGGGGGAACAATGAGCAGTTCTTC. It translates to CASSRDRGNNEQFF.

The chain has TRBV6-1 and TRBJ1-4, with TRBD1 as a possible D gene (6 bases). The CDR3 is 14 residues long. V was shortened by 3 bases and J by 6 bases, with 11 bases between the two germline ends. Germline assignment: CDR1 MNHNS and CDR2 SASEGT. The CDR3 spells CASSETGRDEKLFF. CDR3 DNA sequence: TGTGCCAGCAGTGAGACAGGTCGTGATGAAAAACTGTTTTTT.